The subject of this entry is one TCR beta chain. This receptor's antigen is unknown. Per-nucleotide qualities are absent, and no much larger clonotype sits a single base away. CDR1 and CDR2, per the germline V gene, are MNHEY and SVGAGI. For this chain, trimming is 7 bases at the V end and 6 bases at the J end, and the number of junction bases without a gene match is 5. The CDR3 sequence holds 13 residues, the cysteine and phenylalanine included. Of the read, only the CDR3 DNA is kept; its 39 bases are in frame from base 1. Participants in the prospective study were enrolled through a virtual design, were aged roughly 18 to 100 years, and lived in roughly 25 United States geographic areas. To assign participants to cohorts, the prospective study relied on clinical history that participants themselves reported in a screening survey and a study questionnaire. Each participant in the prospective study had whole blood, serum and a nasopharyngeal or oropharyngeal swab collected by mobile phlebotomists. Additional blood draws and questionnaires over an approximately two-month period could optionally be provided by prospective study participants. Before DNA extraction, prospective study blood samples were shipped either frozen or at room temperature.

TCRbeta CDR3 regions were amplified from genomic DNA by means of the immunoSEQ Assay, a bias-controlled multiplex PCR. Processing in the source paper ran as follows. The number of nucleated cells in each sample was estimated by amplification of reference gene primers within the assay. To quantify the absolute abundance of each unique TCRbeta CDR3 rearrangement, sequence reads were collapsed and filtered. Productive Simpson clonality was computed per sample as the square root of Simpson's diversity index over productive rearrangements. The table was pulled from immuneACCESS by TCRdb, which kept in-frame rearrangements only. Such tables lose some clones; where checked, under half of the loss comes from unresolved V genes, and the rest has no known cause. That table supplies the V and J calls and clone size; D and trimming were determined from the DNA. A total of about 180,000 clones appear in this sample, roughly nine tenths of them only once. The ten largest make up less than 1.5% of the sample.

This sample is drawn from a study of blood T cell repertoires in COVID-19 (dated by TCRdb to about 2020). About the full investigation: Collaborator samples came from the United States, Italy and Spain and covered acute and convalescent phases of COVID-19. The material from the prospective study consisted of cDNA or gDNA derived from T cells, B-cell-depleted T cells, or PBMCs. Deeply sampled blood TCRbeta repertoires from subjects exposed to, actively infected with, or recovered from COVID-19 were included in the dataset. The repertoires were made available in a free public database intended to serve as a resource for research on the immune response to SARS-CoV-2. The samples were drawn from the first 160 participants of the ongoing ImmuneRACE study and from under 1,500 subjects provided by 6 global collaborators. Nearly every sample came with metadata listing a de-identified subject ID, COVID-19 status, age in years and sex. Where available, HLA class I and class II types were taken from metadata supplied by the sample provider and were not determined by assay-based typing. Here is what the overall study found, with its caveats: Clinical and demographic metadata were provided uncurated, with the amount varying by source and participant.

The sequence came from a human donor with acute COVID-19. The donor label of this sample is uncertain. The receptor chain draws on TRBV6-5 and TRBJ2-3, and 9 junction bases match TRBD2. Material: PBMCs or T cells enriched from blood (not recorded which). CDR3 sequence: CASILAGTDTQYF. Read as DNA, the sequence is TGTGCCAGCATTCTAGCGGGGACGGATACGCAGTATTTT.